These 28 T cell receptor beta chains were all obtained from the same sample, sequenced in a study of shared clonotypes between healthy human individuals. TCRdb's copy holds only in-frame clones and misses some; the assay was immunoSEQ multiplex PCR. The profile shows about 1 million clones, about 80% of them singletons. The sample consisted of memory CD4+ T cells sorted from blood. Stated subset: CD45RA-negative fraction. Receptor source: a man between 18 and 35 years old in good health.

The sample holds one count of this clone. The CDR3 here is CASRFYSPANEKLFF. For the CDR3, the DNA is TGTGCCAGCAGGTTCTACAGTCCCGCTAATGAAAAACTGTTTTTT. This chain connects TRBV6-6 to TRBJ1-4; D gene uncertain. V lost 6 bases to trimming and J lost 3 bases, with 14 bases between them. The CDR3 has 15 residues. Germline V gene data show CDR1 as MNHNY and CDR2 as SVGAGI (reference sequence).

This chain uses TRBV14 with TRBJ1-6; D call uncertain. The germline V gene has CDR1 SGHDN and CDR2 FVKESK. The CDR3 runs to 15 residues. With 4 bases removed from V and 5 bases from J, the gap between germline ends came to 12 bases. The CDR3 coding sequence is TGTGCCAGCAGCCCCCAGAATACTAATAATTCACCCCTCCACTTT. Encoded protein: CASSPQNTNNSPLHF.

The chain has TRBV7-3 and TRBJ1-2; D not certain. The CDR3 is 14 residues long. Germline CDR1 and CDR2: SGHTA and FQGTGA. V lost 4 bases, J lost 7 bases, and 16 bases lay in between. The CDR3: CASSYRAGAGGYTF. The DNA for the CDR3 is TGTGCCAGCAGCTACCGCGCGGGCGCAGGTGGCTACACCTTC.

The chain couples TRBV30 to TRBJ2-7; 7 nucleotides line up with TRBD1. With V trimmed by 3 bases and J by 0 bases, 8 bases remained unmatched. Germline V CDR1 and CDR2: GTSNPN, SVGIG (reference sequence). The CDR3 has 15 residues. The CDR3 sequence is CAWRARQGISYEQYF. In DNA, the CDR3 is TGTGCCTGGAGGGCCAGACAGGGTATCTCCTACGAGCAGTACTTC. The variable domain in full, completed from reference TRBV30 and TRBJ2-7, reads SQTIHQWPATLVQPVGSPLSLECTVEGTSNPNLYWYRQAAGRGLQLLFYSVGIGQISSEVPQNLSASRPQDRQFILSSKKLLLSDSGFYLCAWRARQGISYEQYFGPGTRLTVT.

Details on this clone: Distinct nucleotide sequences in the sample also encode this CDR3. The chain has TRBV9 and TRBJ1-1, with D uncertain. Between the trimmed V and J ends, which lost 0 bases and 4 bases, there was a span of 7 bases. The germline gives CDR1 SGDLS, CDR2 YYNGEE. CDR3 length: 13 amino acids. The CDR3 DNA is TGTGCCAGCAGCGTAGGACCAGGCACTGAAGCTTTCTTT. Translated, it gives CASSVGPGTEAFF.

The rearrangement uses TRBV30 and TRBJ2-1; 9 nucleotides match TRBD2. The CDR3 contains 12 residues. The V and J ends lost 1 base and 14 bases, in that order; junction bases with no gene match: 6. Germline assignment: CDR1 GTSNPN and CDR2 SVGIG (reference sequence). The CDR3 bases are TGTGCCTGGAGTGCTACCGGGACTAGCAAGTTCTTC. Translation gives CAWSATGTSKFF. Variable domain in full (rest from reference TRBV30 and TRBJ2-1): SQTIHQWPATLVQPVGSPLSLECTVEGTSNPNLYWYRQAAGRGLQLLFYSVGIGQISSEVPQNLSASRPQDRQFILSSKKLLLSDSGFYLCAWSATGTSKFFGPGTRLTVL.

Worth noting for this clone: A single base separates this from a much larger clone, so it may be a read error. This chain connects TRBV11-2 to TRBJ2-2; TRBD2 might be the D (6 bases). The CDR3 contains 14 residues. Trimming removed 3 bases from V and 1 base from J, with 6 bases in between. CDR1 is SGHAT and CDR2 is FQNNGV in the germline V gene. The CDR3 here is CASSFGGNTGELFF. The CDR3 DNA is TGTGCCAGCAGCTTCGGGGGGAACACCGGGGAGCTGTTTTTT.

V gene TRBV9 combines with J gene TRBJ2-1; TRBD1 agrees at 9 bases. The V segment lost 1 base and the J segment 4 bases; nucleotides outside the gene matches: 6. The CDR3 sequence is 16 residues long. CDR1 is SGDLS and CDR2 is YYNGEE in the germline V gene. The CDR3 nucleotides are TGTGCCAGCAGCGTATGGGACAGGGCTACATACAATGAGCAGTTCTTC. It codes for CASSVWDRATYNEQFF.

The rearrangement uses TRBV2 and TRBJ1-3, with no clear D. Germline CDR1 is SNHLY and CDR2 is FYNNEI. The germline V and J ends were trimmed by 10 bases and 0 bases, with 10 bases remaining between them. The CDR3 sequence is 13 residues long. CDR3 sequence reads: CATRAYSGNTIYF. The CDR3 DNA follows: TGTGCCACCCGGGCTTACTCTGGAAACACCATATATTTT.

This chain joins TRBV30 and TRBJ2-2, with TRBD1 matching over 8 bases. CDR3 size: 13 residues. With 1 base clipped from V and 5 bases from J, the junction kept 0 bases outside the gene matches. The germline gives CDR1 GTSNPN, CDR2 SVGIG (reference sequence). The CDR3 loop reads CAWSGQGTGELFF. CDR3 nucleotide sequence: TGTGCCTGGAGTGGACAGGGGACCGGGGAGCTGTTTTTT.

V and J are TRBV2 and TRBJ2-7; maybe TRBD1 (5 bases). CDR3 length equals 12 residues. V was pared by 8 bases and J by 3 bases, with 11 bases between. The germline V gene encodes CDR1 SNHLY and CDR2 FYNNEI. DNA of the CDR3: TGTGCCAGCTTTTCAGGGTTCTACGAGCAGTACTTC. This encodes CASFSGFYEQYF.

CDR3 in amino acids: CASSLAGVKSPLHF. For the CDR3, the DNA is TGTGCCAGCAGCTTAGCGGGAGTGAAATCACCCCTCCACTTT. The chain is built from TRBV7-2 and TRBJ1-6; D call uncertain. This CDR3 spans 14 amino acids. V lost 0 bases and J lost 10, with 10 bases in between. Germline V gene lookup returns CDR1 SGHTA and CDR2 FQGNSA.

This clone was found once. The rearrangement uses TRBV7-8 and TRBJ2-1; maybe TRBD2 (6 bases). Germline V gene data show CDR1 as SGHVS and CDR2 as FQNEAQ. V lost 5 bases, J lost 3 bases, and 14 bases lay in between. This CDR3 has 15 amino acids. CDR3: CASSRRPGDYNEQFF. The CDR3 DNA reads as TGTGCCAGCAGCCGACGGCCGGGGGACTACAATGAGCAGTTCTTC. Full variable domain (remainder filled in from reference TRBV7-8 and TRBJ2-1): GAGVSQSPRYKVAKRGQDVALRCDPISGHVSLFWYQQALGQGPEFLTYFQNEAQLDKSGLPSDRFFAERPEGSVSTLKIQRTQQEDSAVYLCASSRRPGDYNEQFFGPGTRLTVL.

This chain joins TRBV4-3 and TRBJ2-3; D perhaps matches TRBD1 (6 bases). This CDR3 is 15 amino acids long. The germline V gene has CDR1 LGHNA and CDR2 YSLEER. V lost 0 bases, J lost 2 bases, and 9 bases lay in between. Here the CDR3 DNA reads TGCGCCAGCAGCCAAGAAAGGGGGATCACAGATACGCAGTATTTT. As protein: CASSQERGITDTQYF.

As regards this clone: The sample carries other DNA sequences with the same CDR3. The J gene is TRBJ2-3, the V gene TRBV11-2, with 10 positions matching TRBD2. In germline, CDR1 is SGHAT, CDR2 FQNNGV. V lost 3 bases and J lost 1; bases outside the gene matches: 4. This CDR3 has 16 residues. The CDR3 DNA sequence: TGTGCCAGCAGCTTTCTAGCGGGAGCGGGCACAGATACGCAGTATTTT. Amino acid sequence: CASSFLAGAGTDTQYF.

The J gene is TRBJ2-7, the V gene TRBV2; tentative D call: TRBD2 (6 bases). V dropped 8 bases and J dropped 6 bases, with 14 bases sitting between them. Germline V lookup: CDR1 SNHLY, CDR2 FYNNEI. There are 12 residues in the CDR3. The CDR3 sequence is CASGEVLGEQYF. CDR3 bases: TGTGCCAGCGGGGAGGTGCTAGGCGAGCAGTACTTC.

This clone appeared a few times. Here the CDR3 reads CASSLDRLAGVDTGELFF. In DNA form, the CDR3 reads TGTGCCAGCAGCTTAGATCGACTAGCGGGAGTCGACACCGGGGAGCTGTTTTTT. The chain carries TRBV7-8 and TRBJ2-2; TRBD2 agrees at 12 bases. J lost 3 bases, V lost 1 base, and 6 bases had no gene match. Per germline, CDR1 SGHVS and CDR2 FQNEAQ. The CDR3 is made up of 18 amino acids.

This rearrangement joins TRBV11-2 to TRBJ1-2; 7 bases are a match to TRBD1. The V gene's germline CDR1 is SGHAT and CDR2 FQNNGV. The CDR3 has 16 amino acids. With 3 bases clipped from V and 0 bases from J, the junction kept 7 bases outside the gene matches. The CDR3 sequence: CASSLAFTGANYGYTF. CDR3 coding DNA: TGTGCCAGCAGCTTGGCATTTACAGGGGCTAACTATGGCTACACCTTC.

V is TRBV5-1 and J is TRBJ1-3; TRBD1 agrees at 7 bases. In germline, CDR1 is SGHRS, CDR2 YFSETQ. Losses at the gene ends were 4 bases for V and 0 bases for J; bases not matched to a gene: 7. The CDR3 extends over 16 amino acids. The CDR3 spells CASSVDRAHSGNTIYF. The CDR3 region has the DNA TGCGCCAGCAGCGTTGACAGGGCTCACTCTGGAAACACCATATATTTT.

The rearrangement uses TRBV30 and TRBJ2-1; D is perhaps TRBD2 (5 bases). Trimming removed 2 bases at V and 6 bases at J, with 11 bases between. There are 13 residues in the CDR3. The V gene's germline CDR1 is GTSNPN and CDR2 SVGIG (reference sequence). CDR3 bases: TGTGCCTGGAGTAAGGTCGGGGTCAATGAGCAGTTCTTC. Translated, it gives CAWSKVGVNEQFF.

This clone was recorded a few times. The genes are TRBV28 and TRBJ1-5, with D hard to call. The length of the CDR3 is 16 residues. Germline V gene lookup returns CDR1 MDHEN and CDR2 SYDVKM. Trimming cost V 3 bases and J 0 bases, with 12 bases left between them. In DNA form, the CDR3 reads TGTGCCAGCAGTTTTTTAACTGGAAATAGCAATCAGCCCCAGCATTTT. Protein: CASSFLTGNSNQPQHF.

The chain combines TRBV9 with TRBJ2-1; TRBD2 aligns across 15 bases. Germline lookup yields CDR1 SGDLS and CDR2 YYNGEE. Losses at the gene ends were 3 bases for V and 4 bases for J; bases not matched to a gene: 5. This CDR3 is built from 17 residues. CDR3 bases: TGTGCCAGCAGCGAGGGACTAGCGGGAGGTACATACAATGAGCAGTTCTTC. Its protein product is CASSEGLAGGTYNEQFF.

CDR3 region: CASSRGQGFDTQYF. DNA of the CDR3: TGCGCCAGCAGCAGGGGACAGGGTTTCGATACGCAGTATTTT. The chain employs TRBV5-1 and TRBJ2-3; TRBD1 matches at 9 bases. Trimming removed 4 bases from V and 6 bases from J; junction bases left unmatched: 6. This CDR3 is built from 14 residues. Germline values: CDR1 SGHRS, CDR2 YFSETQ.

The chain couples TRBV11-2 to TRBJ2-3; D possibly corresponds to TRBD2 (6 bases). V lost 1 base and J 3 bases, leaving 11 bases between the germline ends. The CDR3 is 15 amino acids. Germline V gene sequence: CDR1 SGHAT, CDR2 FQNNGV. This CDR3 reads CASSLADYRTDTQYF. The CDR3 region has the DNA TGTGCCAGCAGCTTAGCGGACTATCGAACAGATACGCAGTATTTT.

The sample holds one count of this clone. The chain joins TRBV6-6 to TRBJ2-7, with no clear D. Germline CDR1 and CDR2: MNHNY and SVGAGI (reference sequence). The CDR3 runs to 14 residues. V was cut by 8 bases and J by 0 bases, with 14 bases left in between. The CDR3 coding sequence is TGTGCCAGCCACCTGCAGCCCGGCTCCTACGAGCAGTACTTC. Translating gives CASHLQPGSYEQYF.

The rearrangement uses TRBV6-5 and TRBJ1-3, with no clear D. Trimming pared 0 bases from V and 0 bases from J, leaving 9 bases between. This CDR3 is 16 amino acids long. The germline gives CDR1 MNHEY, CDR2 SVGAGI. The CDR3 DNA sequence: TGTGCCAGCAGTTACTCGTACACCAGCTCTGGAAACACCATATATTTT. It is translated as CASSYSYTSSGNTIYF.

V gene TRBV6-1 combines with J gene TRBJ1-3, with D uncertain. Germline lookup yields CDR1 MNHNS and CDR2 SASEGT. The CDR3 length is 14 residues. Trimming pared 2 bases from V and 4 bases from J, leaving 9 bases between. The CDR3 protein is CASSEQDGGNTIYF. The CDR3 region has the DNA TGTGCCAGCAGTGAACAAGACGGCGGAAACACCATATATTTT.

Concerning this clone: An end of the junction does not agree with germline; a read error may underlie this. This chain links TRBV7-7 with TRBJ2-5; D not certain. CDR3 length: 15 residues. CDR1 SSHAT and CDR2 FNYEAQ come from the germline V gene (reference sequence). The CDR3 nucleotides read TGTGCTAGCAGCTTAGTTGGCGGTTCCCAAGAGACCCAGTACTTC. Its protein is CASSLVGGSQETQYF.